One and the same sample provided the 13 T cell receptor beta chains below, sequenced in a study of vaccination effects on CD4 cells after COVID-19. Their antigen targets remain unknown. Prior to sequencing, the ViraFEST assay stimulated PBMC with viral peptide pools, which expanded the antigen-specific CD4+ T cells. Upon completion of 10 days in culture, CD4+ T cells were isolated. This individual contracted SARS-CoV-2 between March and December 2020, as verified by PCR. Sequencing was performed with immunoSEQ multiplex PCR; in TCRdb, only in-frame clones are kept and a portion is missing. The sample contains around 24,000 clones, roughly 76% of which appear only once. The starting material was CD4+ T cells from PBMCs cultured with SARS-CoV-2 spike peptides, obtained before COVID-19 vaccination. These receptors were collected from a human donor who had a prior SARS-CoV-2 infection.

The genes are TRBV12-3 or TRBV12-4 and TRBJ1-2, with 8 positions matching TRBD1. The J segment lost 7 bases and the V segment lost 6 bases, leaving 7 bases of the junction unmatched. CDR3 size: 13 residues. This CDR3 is CASSRRQGLGYTF. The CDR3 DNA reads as TGTGCCAGCAGCCGCCGACAGGGGCTTGGCTACACCTTC.

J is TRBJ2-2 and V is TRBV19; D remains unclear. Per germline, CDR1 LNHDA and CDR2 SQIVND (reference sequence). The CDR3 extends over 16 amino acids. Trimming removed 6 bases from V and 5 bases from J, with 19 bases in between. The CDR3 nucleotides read TGTGCCAGTAGAGTGAAGAGCGTCACGAGGACCGGGGAGCTGTTTTTT. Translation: CASRVKSVTRTGELFF.

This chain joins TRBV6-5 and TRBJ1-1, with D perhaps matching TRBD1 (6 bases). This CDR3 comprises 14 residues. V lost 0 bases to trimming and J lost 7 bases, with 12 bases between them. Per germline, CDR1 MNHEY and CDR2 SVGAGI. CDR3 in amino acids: CASSYSDRRDEAFF. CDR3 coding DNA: TGTGCCAGCAGTTACTCTGACAGGAGGGATGAAGCTTTCTTT.

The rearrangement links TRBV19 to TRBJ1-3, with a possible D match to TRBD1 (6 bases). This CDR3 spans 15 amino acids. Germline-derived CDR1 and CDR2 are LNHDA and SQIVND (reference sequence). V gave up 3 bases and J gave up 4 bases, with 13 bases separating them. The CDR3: CASSIQGRAGNTIYF. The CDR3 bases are TGTGCCAGTAGTATCCAGGGGAGAGCCGGAAACACCATATATTTT.

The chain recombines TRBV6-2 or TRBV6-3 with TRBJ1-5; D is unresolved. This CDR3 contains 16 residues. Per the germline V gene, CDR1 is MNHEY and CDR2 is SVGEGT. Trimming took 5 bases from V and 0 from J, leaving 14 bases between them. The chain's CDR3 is CASSPTDYYSNQPQHF. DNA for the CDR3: TGTGCCAGCAGTCCCACAGATTACTATAGCAATCAGCCCCAGCATTTT.

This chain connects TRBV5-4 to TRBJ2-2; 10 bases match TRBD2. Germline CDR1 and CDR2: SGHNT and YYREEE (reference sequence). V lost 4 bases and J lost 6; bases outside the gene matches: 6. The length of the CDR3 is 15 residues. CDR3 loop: CASSQSGTSAGELFF. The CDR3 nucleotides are TGTGCCAGCAGCCAGAGCGGGACTAGCGCCGGGGAGCTGTTTTTT. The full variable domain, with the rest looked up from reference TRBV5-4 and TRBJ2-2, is ETGVTQSPTHLIKTRGQQVTLRCSSQSGHNTVSWYQQALGQGPQFIFQYYREEENGRGNFPPRFSGLQFPNYSSELNVNALELDDSALYLCASSQSGTSAGELFFGEGSRLTVL.

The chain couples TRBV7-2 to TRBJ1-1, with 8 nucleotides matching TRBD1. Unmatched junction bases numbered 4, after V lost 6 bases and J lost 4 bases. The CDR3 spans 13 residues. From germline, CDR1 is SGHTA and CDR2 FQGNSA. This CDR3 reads CASSTTGGTEAFF. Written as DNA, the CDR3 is TGTGCCAGCAGTACAACAGGGGGCACTGAAGCTTTCTTT.

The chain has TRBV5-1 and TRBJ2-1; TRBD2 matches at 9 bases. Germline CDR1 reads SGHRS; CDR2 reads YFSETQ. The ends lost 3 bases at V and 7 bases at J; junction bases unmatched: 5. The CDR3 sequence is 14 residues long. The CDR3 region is CASSSLAGRNEQFF. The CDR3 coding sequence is TGCGCCAGCAGCTCTCTAGCGGGGAGGAATGAGCAGTTCTTC.

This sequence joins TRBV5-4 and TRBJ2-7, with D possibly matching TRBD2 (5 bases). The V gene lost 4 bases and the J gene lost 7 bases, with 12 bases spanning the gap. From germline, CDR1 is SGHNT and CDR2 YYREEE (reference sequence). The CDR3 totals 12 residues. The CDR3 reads CASSPDSVEQYF. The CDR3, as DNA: TGTGCCAGCAGCCCGGACTCAGTAGAGCAGTACTTC.

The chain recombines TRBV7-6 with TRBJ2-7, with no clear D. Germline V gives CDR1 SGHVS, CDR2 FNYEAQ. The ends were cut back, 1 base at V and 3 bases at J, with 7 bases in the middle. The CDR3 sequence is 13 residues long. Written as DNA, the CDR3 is TGTGCCAGCAGCTTAGGCGCAGTCTACGAGCAGTACTTC. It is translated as CASSLGAVYEQYF.

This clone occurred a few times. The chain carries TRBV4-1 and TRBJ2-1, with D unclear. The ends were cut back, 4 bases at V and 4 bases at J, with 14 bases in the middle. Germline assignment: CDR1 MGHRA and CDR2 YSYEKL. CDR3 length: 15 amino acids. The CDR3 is CASSPRLVQYNEQFF. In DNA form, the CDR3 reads TGCGCCAGCAGCCCAAGACTCGTACAGTACAATGAGCAGTTCTTC.

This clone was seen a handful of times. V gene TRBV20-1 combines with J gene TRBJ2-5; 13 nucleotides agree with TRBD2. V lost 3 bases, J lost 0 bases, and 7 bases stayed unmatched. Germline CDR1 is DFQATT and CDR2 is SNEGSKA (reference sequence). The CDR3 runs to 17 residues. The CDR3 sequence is CSASLLAGGEYQETQYF. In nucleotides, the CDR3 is TGCAGTGCTAGTTTACTAGCGGGGGGGGAGTACCAAGAGACCCAGTACTTC.

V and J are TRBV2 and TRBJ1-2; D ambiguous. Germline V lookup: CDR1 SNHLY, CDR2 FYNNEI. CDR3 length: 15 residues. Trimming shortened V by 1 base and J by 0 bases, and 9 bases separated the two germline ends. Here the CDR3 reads CASSEGRGANYGYTF. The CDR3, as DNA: TGTGCCAGCAGTGAAGGTCGTGGGGCTAACTATGGCTACACCTTC.